The text below deals with one T cell receptor beta chain. TCRdb keeps only in-frame clones here, not all; method: immunoSEQ multiplex PCR. The sample records roughly 440,000 clones, 88% being singletons. This specimen belongs to a study of blood T cell repertoires in COVID-19. One Seattle source followed patients from active infection through their disease course. Germline assignment: CDR1 SGHRS and CDR2 YFSETQ. The V end was cut by 4 bases, the J end by 7 bases, with 12 bases between. This CDR3 contains 13 residues. Sequencing used peripheral blood. The sequence was collected from a woman between 50 and 59 years old with COVID-19, enrolled during active disease. This rearrangement joins TRBV5-1 to TRBJ1-5, with D possibly matching TRBD1 (6 bases). The CDR3 DNA sequence: TGCGCCAGCAGCCCTACAGGGCGCCAGCCCCAGCATTTT. Protein product: CASSPTGRQPQHF.